The 9 T cell receptor beta chains given below trace back to one sample, sequenced in a study of beta chain features in type 1 diabetes. Reverse transcription of all isolated RNA meant that expressed TCRB transcripts were sequenced. Libraries were prepared by immunoSEQ multiplex PCR; TCRdb keeps only in-frame clonotypes and omits some of them. The sample holds hundreds of thousands of clones, over 11% seen once. Material for sequencing was naive CD4+ T cells from blood. The receptors were sampled from a young man in good health.

J is TRBJ2-5 and V is TRBV4-3; D might be TRBD2 (7 bases). Trimming left V 0 bases short and J 4 bases short, with 15 bases between. CDR1 LGHNA and CDR2 YSLEER come from the germline V gene. The CDR3 loop spans 16 amino acids. The DNA for the CDR3 is TGCGCCAGCAGCCAAGAGGCGGGGGCGCTGGGAGAGACCCAGTACTTC. Its translation: CASSQEAGALGETQYF.

This clone was found a few times. The chain joins TRBV7-2 to TRBJ2-2; weak D call: TRBD2 (6 bases). Germline V gives CDR1 SGHTA, CDR2 FQGNSA. With 4 bases removed from V and 5 bases from J, the gap between germline ends came to 17 bases. This CDR3 comprises 16 residues. CDR3 loop: CASSSLGTRLTGELFF. The CDR3 DNA follows: TGTGCCAGCAGCTCCCTAGGGACTCGCCTTACCGGGGAGCTGTTTTTT.

V and J are TRBV27 and TRBJ1-2, with 9 bases that match TRBD1. This CDR3 has 15 amino acids. V shed 8 bases and J 6 bases; nucleotides not matched to a gene: 13. Germline V gene lookup returns CDR1 MNHEY and CDR2 SMNVEV (reference sequence). CDR3 in amino acids: CASRYPGTGSDGYTF. The CDR3 region has the DNA TGTGCCAGCCGCTACCCTGGGACAGGGTCGGATGGCTACACCTTC.

Concerning this clone: The identical CDR3 is also encoded by other nucleotide sequences in the sample. The chain has TRBV7-2 and TRBJ2-1, with TRBD1 matching 8 bases. The CDR3 spans 15 residues. Germline assignment: CDR1 SGHTA and CDR2 FQGNSA. The ends lost 5 bases at V and 0 bases at J; junction bases unmatched: 3. The CDR3 loop reads CASSLDRGSYNEQFF. CDR3 coding DNA: TGTGCCAGCAGCCTCGACAGGGGCTCCTACAATGAGCAGTTCTTC.

This chain connects TRBV25-1 to TRBJ1-2, with D maybe TRBD1 (5 bases). Trimming removed 2 bases at V and 4 bases at J, with 8 bases between. The CDR3 loop spans 13 amino acids. Looked up from germline, CDR1 is MGHDK and CDR2 is SYGVNS. CDR3 residues: CASSEAGGYGYTF. CDR3 nucleotide sequence: TGTGCCAGCAGTGAAGCTGGGGGCTATGGCTACACCTTC.

V is TRBV7-6 and J is TRBJ1-4; weak D call: TRBD1 (5 bases). The CDR3 spans 15 residues. Germline loops: CDR1 SGHVS, CDR2 FNYEAQ. The V gene lost 4 bases and the J gene lost 7 bases, with 16 bases spanning the gap. CDR3 in DNA: TGTGCCAGCAGCTCCCTGACAGCAAACCTTGAAAAACTGTTTTTT. This codes for CASSSLTANLEKLFF.

This clone was counted between two and nine times. The chain is built from TRBV29-1 and TRBJ1-3; TRBD1 might be the D (5 bases). CDR1 is SQVTM and CDR2 is ANQGSEA in the germline V gene. This CDR3 region has 13 residues. Deletions cut 8 bases from V and 6 bases from J, with 17 bases between. CDR3 in DNA: TGCAGCACCTTGGGGCAGAACCAAAACACCATATATTTT. As protein: CSTLGQNQNTIYF.

This clone was observed a few times. V and J are TRBV19 and TRBJ2-1; 12 nucleotides align to TRBD2. CDR1 is LNHDA and CDR2 is SQIVND in the germline V gene (reference sequence). Germline trimming cut 3 bases from V and 9 bases from J; bases unmatched to any gene: 6. This CDR3 comprises 15 residues. The CDR3 sequence: CASSIRLAGEGEQFF. The DNA for the CDR3 is TGTGCCAGTAGTATCCGACTAGCGGGAGAGGGTGAGCAGTTCTTC.

The rearrangement joins TRBV10-2 to TRBJ2-7, with 8 bases aligning to TRBD1. V shed 8 bases, J shed 9 bases, and the junction held 6 bases outside the gene matches. Germline V CDR1 and CDR2: WSHSY, SAAADI. The CDR3 is 11 residues long. The CDR3 here is CASGSGGWQYF. The CDR3 bases are TGCGCCAGCGGGTCAGGGGGCTGGCAGTACTTC.